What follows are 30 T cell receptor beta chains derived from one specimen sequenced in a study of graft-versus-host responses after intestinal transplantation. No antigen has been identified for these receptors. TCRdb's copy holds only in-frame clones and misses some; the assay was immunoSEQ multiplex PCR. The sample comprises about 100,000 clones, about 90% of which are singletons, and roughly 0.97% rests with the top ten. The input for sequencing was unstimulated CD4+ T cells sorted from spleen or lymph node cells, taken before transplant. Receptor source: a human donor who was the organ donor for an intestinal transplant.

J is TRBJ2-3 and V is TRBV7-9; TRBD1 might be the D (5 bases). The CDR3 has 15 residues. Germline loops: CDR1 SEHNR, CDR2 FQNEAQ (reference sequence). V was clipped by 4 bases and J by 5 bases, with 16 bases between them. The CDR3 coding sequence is TGTGCCAGCAGCTCCAGCCCATTCAGGGAAGATACGCAGTATTTT. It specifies CASSSSPFREDTQYF. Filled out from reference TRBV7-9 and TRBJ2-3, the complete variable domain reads DTGVSQNPRHKITKRGQNVTFRCDPISEHNRLYWYRQTLGQGPEFLTYFQNEAQLEKSRLLSDRFSAERPKGSFSTLEIQRTEQGDSAMYLCASSSSPFREDTQYFGPGTRLTVL.

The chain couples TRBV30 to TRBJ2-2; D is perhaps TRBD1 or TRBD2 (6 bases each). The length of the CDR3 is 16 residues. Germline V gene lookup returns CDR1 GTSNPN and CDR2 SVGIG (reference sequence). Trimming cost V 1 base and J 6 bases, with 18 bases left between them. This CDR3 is CAWSGVVGGRAGELFF. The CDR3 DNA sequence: TGTGCCTGGAGTGGCGTTGTAGGGGGGCGGGCCGGGGAGCTGTTTTTT. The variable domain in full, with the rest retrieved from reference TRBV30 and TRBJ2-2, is SQTIHQWPATLVQPVGSPLSLECTVEGTSNPNLYWYRQAAGRGLQLLFYSVGIGQISSEVPQNLSASRPQDRQFILSSKKLLLSDSGFYLCAWSGVVGGRAGELFFGEGSRLTVL.

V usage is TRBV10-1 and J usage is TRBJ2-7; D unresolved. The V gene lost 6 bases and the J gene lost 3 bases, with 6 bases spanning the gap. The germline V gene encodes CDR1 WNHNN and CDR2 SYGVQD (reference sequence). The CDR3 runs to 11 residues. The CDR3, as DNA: TGCGCCAGCAGGCGAGGCTACGAGCAGTACTTC. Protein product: CASRRGYEQYF.

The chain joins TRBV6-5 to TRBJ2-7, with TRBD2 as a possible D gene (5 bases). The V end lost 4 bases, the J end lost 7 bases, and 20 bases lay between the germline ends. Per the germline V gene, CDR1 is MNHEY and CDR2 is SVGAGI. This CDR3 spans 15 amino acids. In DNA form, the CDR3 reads TGTGCCAGCAGTTCGGCCCGGCCTAGGAGGAGGGAGCAGTACTTC. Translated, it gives CASSSARPRRREQYF.

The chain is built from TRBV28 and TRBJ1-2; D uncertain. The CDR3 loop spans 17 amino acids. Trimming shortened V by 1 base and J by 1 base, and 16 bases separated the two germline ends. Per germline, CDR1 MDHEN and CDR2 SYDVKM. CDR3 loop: CASSLSTPVELNYGYTF. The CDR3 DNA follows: TGTGCCAGCAGTTTATCGACTCCTGTAGAGCTTAACTATGGCTACACCTTC.

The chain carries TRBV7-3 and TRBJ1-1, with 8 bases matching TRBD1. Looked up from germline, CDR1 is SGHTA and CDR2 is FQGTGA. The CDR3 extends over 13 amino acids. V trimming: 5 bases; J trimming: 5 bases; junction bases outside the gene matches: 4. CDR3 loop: CASSGQGGTEAFF. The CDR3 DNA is TGTGCCAGCAGCGGACAGGGAGGGACTGAAGCTTTCTTT.

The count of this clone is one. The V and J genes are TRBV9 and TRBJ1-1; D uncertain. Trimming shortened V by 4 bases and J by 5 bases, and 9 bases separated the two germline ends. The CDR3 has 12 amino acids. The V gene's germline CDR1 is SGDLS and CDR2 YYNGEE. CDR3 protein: CASSQTNTEAFF. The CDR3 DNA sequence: TGTGCCAGCAGCCAGACAAATACTGAAGCTTTCTTT.

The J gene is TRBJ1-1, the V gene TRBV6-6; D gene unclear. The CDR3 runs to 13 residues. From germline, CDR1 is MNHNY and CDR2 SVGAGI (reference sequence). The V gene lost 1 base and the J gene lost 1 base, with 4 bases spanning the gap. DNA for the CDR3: TGTGCCAGCAGTTACTGGGGGAACACTGAAGCTTTCTTT. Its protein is CASSYWGNTEAFF.

The chain's CDR3 is CASSERYEQYF. The CDR3 DNA sequence: TGTGCCAGCAGTGAGCGGTACGAGCAGTACTTC. This rearrangement joins TRBV28 to TRBJ2-7; possible D gene TRBD2, 5 bases. Trimming shortened V by 5 bases and J by 4 bases, and 6 bases separated the two germline ends. CDR3 size: 11 residues. Germline assignment: CDR1 MDHEN and CDR2 SYDVKM. The variable domain in full, with the rest retrieved from reference TRBV28 and TRBJ2-7, is DVKVTQSSRYLVKRTGEKVFLECVQDMDHENMFWYRQDPGLGLRLIYFSYDVKMKEKGDIPEGYSVSREKKERFSLILESASTNQTSMYLCASSERYEQYFGPGTRLTVT.

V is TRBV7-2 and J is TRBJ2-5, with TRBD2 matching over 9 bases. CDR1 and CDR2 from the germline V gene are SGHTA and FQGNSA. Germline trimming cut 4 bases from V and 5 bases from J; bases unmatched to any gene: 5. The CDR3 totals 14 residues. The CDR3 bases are TGTGCCAGCAGCTCCGCGGGGGGGTGGGAGACCCAGTACTTC. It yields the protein CASSSAGGWETQYF.

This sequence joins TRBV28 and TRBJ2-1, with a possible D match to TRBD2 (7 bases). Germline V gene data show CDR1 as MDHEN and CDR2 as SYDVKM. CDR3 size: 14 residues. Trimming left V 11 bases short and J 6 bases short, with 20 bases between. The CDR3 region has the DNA TGTGCCTGTCTGGGGGGGGCGAAGGGCAATGAGCAGTTCTTC. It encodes CACLGGAKGNEQFF. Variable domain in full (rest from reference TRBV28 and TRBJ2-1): DVKVTQSSRYLVKRTGEKVFLECVQDMDHENMFWYRQDPGLGLRLIYFSYDVKMKEKGDIPEGYSVSREKKERFSLILESASTNQTSMYLCACLGGAKGNEQFFGPGTRLTVL.

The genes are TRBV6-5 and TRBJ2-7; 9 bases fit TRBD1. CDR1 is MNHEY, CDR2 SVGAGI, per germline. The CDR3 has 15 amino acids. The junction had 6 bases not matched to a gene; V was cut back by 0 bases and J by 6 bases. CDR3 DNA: TGTGCCAGCAGTTACTCGTGGGACAGGGTAGCCGAGCAGTACTTC. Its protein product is CASSYSWDRVAEQYF.

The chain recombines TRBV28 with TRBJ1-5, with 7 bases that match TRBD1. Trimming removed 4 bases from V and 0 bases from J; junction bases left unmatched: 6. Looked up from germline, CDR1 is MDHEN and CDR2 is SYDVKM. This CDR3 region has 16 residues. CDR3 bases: TGTGCCAGCAGTTCCTCGACAGGGCCTAGCAATCAGCCCCAGCATTTT. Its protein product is CASSSSTGPSNQPQHF. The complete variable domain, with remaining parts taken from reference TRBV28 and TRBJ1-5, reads DVKVTQSSRYLVKRTGEKVFLECVQDMDHENMFWYRQDPGLGLRLIYFSYDVKMKEKGDIPEGYSVSREKKERFSLILESASTNQTSMYLCASSSSTGPSNQPQHFGDGTRLSIL.

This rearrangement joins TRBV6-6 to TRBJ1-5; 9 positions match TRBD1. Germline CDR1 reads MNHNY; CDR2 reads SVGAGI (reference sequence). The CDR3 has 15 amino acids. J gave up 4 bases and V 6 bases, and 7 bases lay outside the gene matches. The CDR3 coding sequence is TGTGCCAGCAGCTCTACAGGGGGCATGAATCAGCCCCAGCATTTT. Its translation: CASSSTGGMNQPQHF.

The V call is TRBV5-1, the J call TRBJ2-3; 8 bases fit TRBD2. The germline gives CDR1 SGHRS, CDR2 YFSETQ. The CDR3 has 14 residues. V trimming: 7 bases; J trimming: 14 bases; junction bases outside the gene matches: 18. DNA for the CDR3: TGCGCCAGCCGTAAGGGACTAGACATCGGTGCTCCGTATTTT. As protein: CASRKGLDIGAPYF.

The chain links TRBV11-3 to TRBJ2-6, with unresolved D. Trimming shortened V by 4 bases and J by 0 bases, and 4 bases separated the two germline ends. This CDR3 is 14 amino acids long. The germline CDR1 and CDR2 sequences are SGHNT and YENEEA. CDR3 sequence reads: CASSSGSGANVLTF. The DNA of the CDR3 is TGTGCCAGCAGCTCCGGCTCTGGGGCCAACGTCCTGACTTTC.

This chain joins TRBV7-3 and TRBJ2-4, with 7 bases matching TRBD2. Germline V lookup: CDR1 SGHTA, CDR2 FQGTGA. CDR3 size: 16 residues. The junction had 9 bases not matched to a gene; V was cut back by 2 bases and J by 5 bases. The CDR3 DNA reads TGTGCCAGCAGCTTATATTGGGGGGGGACCGAAAACATTCAGTACTTC. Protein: CASSLYWGGTENIQYF.

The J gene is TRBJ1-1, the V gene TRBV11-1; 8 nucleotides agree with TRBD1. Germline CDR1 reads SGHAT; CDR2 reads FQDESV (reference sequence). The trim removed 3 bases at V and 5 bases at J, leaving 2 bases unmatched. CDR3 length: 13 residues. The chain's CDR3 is CASSFRQGTEAFF. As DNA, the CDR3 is TGTGCCAGCAGCTTCAGACAGGGGACTGAAGCTTTCTTT.

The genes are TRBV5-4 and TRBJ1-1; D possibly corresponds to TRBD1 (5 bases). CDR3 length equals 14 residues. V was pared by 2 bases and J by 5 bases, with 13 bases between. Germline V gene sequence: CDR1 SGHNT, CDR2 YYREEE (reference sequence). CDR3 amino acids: CASSLTRATTEAFF. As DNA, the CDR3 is TGTGCCAGCAGCTTAACCAGGGCCACTACTGAAGCTTTCTTT.

The CDR3 spells CASGDRGPARYQETQYF. The CDR3 coding sequence is TGTGCCAGTGGGGACAGGGGACCGGCAAGGTACCAAGAGACCCAGTACTTC. The V and J genes are TRBV2 and TRBJ2-5; 10 positions agree with TRBD1. The CDR3 runs to 17 residues. V shed 9 bases, J shed 0 bases, and the junction held 13 bases outside the gene matches. Germline-derived CDR1 and CDR2 are SNHLY and FYNNEI.

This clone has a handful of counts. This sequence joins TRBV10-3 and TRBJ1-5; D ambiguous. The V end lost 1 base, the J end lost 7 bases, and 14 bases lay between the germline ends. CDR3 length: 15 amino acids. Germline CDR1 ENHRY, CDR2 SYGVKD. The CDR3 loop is CAISEFLGVGQPQHF. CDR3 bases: TGTGCCATCAGTGAGTTTCTCGGGGTCGGACAGCCCCAGCATTTT.

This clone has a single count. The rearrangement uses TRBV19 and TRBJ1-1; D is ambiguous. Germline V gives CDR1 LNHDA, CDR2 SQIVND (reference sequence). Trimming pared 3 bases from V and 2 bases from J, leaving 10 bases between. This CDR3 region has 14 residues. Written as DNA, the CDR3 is TGTGCCAGTAGTATGGGTACCCTAAACACTGAAGCTTTCTTT. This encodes CASSMGTLNTEAFF.

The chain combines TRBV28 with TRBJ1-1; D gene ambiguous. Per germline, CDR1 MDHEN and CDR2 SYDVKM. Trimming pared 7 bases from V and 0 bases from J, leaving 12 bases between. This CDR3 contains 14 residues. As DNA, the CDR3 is TGTGCCAGCACCGAGCGTAAACTGAACACTGAAGCTTTCTTT. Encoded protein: CASTERKLNTEAFF.

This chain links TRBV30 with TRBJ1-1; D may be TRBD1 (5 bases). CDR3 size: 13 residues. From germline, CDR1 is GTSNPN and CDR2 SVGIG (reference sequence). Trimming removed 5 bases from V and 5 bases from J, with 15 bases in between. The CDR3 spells CAWLRRGGTEAFF. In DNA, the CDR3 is TGTGCCTGGTTGAGGAGGGGCGGAACTGAAGCTTTCTTT.

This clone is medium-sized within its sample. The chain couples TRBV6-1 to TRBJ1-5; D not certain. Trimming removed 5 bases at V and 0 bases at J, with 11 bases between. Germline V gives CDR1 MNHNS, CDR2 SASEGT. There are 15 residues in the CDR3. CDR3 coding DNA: TGTGCCAGCAGTCCCCGATTCCCTAGCAATCAGCCCCAGCATTTT. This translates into CASSPRFPSNQPQHF.

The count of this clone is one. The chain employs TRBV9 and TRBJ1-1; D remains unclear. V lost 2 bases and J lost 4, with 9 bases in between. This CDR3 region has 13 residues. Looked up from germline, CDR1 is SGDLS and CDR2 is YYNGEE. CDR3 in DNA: TGTGCCAGCAGCGTTTCGTCCTCCACTGAAGCTTTCTTT. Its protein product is CASSVSSSTEAFF.

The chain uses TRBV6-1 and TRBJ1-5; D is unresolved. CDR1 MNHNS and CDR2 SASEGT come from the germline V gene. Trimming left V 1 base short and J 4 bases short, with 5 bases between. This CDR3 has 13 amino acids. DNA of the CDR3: TGTGCCAGCAGTGAAGTCTGGAATCAGCCCCAGCATTTT. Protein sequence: CASSEVWNQPQHF.

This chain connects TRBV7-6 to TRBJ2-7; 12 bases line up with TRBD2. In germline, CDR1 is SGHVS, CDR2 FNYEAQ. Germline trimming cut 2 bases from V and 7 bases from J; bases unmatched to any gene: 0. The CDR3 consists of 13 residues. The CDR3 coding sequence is TGTGCCAGCAGCTTACTAGCGGGAGGGGAGCAGTACTTC. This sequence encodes CASSLLAGGEQYF.

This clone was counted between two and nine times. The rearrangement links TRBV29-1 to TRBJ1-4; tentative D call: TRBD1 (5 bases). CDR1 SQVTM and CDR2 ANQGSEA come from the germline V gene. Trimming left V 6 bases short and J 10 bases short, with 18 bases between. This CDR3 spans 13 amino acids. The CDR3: CSVVEEGLGKLFF. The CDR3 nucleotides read TGCAGCGTCGTGGAAGAGGGGCTTGGAAAACTGTTTTTT.

The CDR3 is CASSLVSSMGDPNYGYTF. In DNA form, the CDR3 reads TGTGCCAGCAGCTTAGTATCATCGATGGGGGATCCTAACTATGGCTACACCTTC. The chain recombines TRBV7-9 with TRBJ1-2, with a tentative D call TRBD1 (5 bases). The CDR3 length is 18 residues. Trimming cost V 1 base and J 0 bases, with 18 bases left between them. Germline V gene sequence: CDR1 SEHNR, CDR2 FQNEAQ (reference sequence).